This paragraph covers one T cell receptor (beta chain) sequence. Its antigen is not known. This CDR3 contains 12 residues. The germline CDR1 and CDR2 sequences are DFQATT and SNEGSKA (reference sequence). This entry is derived from a study of T-cell reconstitution after alpha-beta-depleted transplantation in children. Study results and caveats: After transplant, at about two months, alpha-beta T cells were reportedly derived from several hundred expanded graft clones. Some patients' high day-60 TCRbeta diversity was attributed to recipient cells surviving conditioning. Newly generated T cells supplied most T-cell counts and diversity one year post-transplant.

Preparation of the TCRbeta library involved a method that used unique molecular identifiers. TCRdb recomputed calls from the PCR reads with MiXCR, one row per CDR3 protein. Among about 980,000 distinct CDR3 sequences listed, around 30% were seen once. The sequencing used PBMCs, mostly from graft donor cells, collected 360 days after TCRalphabeta/CD19-depleted stem cell transplant. V and J are TRBV20-1 and TRBJ2-7; possible D gene TRBD1, 6 bases. This receptor was taken from a boy younger than two who had a stem cell transplant for SCID, so the T cells may come from the graft donor. The CDR3 DNA reads as TGCAGCGCCACAGGGTTTCTCTACGAGCAGTACTTC. Protein: CSATGFLYEQYF.